The 9 T cell receptor beta chains in this list originate from one sample, sequenced in a study of CD8+ T cells in alopecia areata. Indicated treatment: oral pan-JAK inhibitor, 5-10 mg twice daily. RNA was isolated and reverse transcribed to cDNA, the sequencing template. TCRdb's copy holds only in-frame clones and misses some; the assay was immunoSEQ multiplex PCR. Seen here are 140,000 to 150,000 clones, around 50% observed once, and the top ten hold approximately 15%. The sample in question was CD8+ T cells sorted from blood, obtained at week 4, from a patient treated with tofacitinib. Receptors originate from a human donor with alopecia areata.

The chain employs TRBV5-1 and TRBJ2-2, with D unclear. The CDR3 runs to 13 residues. The germline V gene has CDR1 SGHRS and CDR2 YFSETQ. V shed 6 bases and J shed 3 bases, with 9 bases lying between them. CDR3 coding DNA: TGCGCCAGCAAACATCGATACACCGGGGAGCTGTTTTTT. It encodes CASKHRYTGELFF.

This chain links TRBV25-1 with TRBJ2-3; unclear D gene. CDR1 is MGHDK and CDR2 is SYGVNS in the germline V gene. The CDR3 extends over 13 amino acids. V lost 3 bases, J lost 8 bases, and 12 bases lay in between. CDR3 amino acids: CASSDQESGTQYF. CDR3 coding DNA: TGTGCCAGCAGTGATCAGGAGTCCGGTACGCAGTATTTT.

The chain couples TRBV27 to TRBJ2-7; 8 nucleotides align to TRBD1. V lost 8 bases, J lost 2 bases, and 5 bases stayed unmatched. Germline assignment: CDR1 MNHEY and CDR2 SMNVEV (reference sequence). The CDR3 runs to 13 residues. CDR3 loop: CASGWTGTYEQYF. CDR3 sequence (DNA): TGTGCCAGCGGTTGGACAGGGACCTACGAGCAGTACTTC.

This clone was seen more than once but under ten times. J is TRBJ1-6 and V is TRBV4-2; D ambiguous. The germline gives CDR1 LGHNA, CDR2 YNFKEQ. The CDR3 spans 15 residues. With 3 bases removed from V and 3 bases from J, the gap between germline ends came to 9 bases. The DNA for the CDR3 is TGTGCCAGCAGCCAGGAAGGCAACTATAATTCACCCCTCCACTTT. Protein sequence: CASSQEGNYNSPLHF.

This clone was seen more than once but under ten times. J is TRBJ2-1 and V is TRBV29-1, with D unclear. Germline assignment: CDR1 SQVTM and CDR2 ANQGSEA. This CDR3 is built from 15 residues. Trimming shortened V by 6 bases and J by 4 bases, and 19 bases separated the two germline ends. The CDR3 loop is CSVPIPGRNYNEQFF. CDR3 DNA: TGCAGCGTCCCCATCCCCGGCAGGAATTACAATGAGCAGTTCTTC.

The chain joins TRBV5-4 to TRBJ2-3; TRBD2 agrees at 8 bases. Germline-derived CDR1 and CDR2 are SGHNT and YYREEE (reference sequence). J lost 2 bases, V lost 2 bases, and 7 bases had no gene match. The CDR3 is 16 amino acids. CDR3: CASSFSAGGTTDTQYF. As DNA, the CDR3 is TGTGCCAGCAGCTTTTCGGCGGGGGGTACCACAGATACGCAGTATTTT.

The V call is TRBV13, the J call TRBJ1-2; D remains unclear. Germline loops: CDR1 PRHDT, CDR2 FYEKMQ (reference sequence). The CDR3 contains 15 residues. V was clipped by 2 bases and J by 2 bases, with 12 bases between them. CDR3 DNA sequence: TGTGCCAGCAGCTTAATTCGGACTCCGAACTATGGCTACACCTTC. Translation gives CASSLIRTPNYGYTF.

The rearrangement joins TRBV7-8 to TRBJ2-7, with 9 bases fitting TRBD1. The CDR3 is 14 amino acids. Germline lookup yields CDR1 SGHVS and CDR2 FQNEAQ. V was pared by 5 bases and J by 5 bases, with 7 bases of the junction left unmatched. The CDR3 coding sequence is TGTGCCAGCAGCCTTCGGACAGGGGCCAACGAGCAGTACTTC. It translates to CASSLRTGANEQYF.

The J gene is TRBJ2-2, the V gene TRBV29-1; 9 bases map to TRBD2. Germline assignment: CDR1 SQVTM and CDR2 ANQGSEA. Unmatched junction bases numbered 1, after V lost 7 bases and J lost 1 base. CDR3 length: 13 residues. CDR3 loop: CSATSGNTGELFF. CDR3 bases: TGCAGCGCGACTAGCGGGAACACCGGGGAGCTGTTTTTT.